This T cell receptor beta chain was obtained from a study of CD8+ T cells in alopecia areata. Study context: The authors grafted skin from roughly 6-13-month-old C3H/HeJ donors with spontaneous alopecia onto approximately 6-11-week-old female C3H/HeJ mice.

Germline values: CDR1 NSQYPW, CDR2 LRSPGD (reference sequence). The CDR3 totals 15 residues. Trimming removed 4 bases from V and 0 bases from J; junction bases left unmatched: 4. RNA was isolated and reverse transcribed to cDNA, the sequencing template. Measured with immunoSEQ multiplex PCR; TCRdb has only the in-frame clones, and not every one. Sampling found around 100,000 clones, none seen once. Study-wide results and limits: The study also sequences resident alphabeta T cells of normal skin in scalp samples. Lesional scalp, especially alopecia totalis/universalis, showed higher clonality than normal scalp.

This clone has more than one count but fewer than ten. Its antigen is as yet unknown. Mouse gene names apply. The read terminates 4 residues before the CDR3 end, so the remaining end is supplied by the germline J gene. V usage is TRBV1 and J usage is TRBJ2-5; TRBD2 matches at 7 bases. The clonotype comes from a C3H/HeJ mouse with alopecia areata. MHC haplotype: H2-k. The sequencing input was lesional skin. Partial CDR3 DNA: TGCACCTGCAGTGACTGGGGCTCTAACCAAGAC. The encoded protein is CTCSDWGSNQD. The complete CDR3 sequence is CTCSDWGSNQDTQYF.